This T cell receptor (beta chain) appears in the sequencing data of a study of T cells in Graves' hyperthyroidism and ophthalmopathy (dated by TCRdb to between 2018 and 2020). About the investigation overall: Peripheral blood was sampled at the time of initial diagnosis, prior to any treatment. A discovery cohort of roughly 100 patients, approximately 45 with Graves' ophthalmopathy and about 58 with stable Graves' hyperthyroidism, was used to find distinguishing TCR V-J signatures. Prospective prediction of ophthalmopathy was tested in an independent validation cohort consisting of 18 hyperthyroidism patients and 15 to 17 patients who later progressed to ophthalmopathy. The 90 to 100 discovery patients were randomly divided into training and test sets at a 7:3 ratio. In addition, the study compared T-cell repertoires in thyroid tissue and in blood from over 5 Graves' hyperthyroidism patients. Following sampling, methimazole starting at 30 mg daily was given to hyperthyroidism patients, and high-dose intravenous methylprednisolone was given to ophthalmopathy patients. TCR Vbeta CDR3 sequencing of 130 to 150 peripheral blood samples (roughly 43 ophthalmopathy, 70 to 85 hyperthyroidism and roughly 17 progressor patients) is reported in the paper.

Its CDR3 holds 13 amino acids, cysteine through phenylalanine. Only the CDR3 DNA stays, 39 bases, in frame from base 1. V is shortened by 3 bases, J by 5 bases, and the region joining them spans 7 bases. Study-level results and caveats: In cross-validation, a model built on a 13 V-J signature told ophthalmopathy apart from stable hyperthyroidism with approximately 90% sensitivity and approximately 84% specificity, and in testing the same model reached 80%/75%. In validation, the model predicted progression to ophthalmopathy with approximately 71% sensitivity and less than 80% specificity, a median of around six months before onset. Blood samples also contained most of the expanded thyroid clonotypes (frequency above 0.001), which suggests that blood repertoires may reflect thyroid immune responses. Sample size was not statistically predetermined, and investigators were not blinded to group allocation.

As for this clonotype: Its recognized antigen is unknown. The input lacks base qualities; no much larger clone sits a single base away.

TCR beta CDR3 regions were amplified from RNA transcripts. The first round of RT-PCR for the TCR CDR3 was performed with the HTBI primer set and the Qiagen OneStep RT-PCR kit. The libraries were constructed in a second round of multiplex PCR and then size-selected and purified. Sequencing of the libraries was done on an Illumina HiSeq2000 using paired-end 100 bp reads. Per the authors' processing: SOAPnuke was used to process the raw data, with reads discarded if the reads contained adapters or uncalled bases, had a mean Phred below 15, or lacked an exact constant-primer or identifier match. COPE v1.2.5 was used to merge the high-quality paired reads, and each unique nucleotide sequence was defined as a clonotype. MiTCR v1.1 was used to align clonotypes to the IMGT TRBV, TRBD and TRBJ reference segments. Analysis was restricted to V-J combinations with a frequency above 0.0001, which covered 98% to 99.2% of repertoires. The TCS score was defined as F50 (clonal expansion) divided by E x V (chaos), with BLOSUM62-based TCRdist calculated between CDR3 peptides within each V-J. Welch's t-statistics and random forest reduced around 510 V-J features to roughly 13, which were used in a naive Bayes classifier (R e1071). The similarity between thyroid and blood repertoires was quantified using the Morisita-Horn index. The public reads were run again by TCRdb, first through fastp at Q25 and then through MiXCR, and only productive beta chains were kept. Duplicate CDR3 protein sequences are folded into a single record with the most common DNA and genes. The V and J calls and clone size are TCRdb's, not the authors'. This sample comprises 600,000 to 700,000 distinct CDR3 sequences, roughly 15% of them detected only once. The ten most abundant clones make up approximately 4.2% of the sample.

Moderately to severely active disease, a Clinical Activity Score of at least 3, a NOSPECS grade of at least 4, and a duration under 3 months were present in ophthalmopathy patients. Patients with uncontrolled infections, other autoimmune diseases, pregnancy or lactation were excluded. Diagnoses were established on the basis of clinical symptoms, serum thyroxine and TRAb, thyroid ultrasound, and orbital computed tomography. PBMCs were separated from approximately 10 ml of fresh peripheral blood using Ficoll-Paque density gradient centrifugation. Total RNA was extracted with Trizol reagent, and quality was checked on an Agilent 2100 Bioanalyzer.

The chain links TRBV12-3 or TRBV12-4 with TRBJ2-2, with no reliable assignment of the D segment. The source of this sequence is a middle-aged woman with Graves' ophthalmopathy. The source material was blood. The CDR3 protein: CASSFTQTGELFF. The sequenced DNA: TGTGCCAGCAGTTTCACACAAACCGGGGAGCTGTTTTTT.